A single T cell receptor (beta chain) is shown here with its context. No antigen is known for it. Researchers ran the PCR with 60 Vbeta and 13 Jbeta primers. Libraries were prepared by immunoSEQ multiplex PCR; TCRdb keeps only in-frame clonotypes and omits some of them. The table includes 130,000 to 150,000 clones, 65% to 85% detected once. The data stem from a study of cytomegalovirus exposure and HLA in healthy donors. The study's findings and limits: Both high specificity and high sensitivity reportedly marked the classifier's diagnosis of cytomegalovirus status.

This receptor was taken from a male donor in good health and CMV-seronegative. Specimen: PBMCs.

The CDR3 nucleotides are TGTGCCAGCAGCTTGGCCAGGATAGCGGGGTTCACAGATACGCAGTATTTT. This sequence encodes CASSLARIAGFTDTQYF. The chain carries TRBV5-4 and TRBJ2-3, with 8 positions matching TRBD2. The CDR3 loop spans 17 amino acids. Per germline, CDR1 SGHNT and CDR2 YYREEE (reference sequence). J lost 2 bases, V lost 0 bases, and 8 bases had no gene match.